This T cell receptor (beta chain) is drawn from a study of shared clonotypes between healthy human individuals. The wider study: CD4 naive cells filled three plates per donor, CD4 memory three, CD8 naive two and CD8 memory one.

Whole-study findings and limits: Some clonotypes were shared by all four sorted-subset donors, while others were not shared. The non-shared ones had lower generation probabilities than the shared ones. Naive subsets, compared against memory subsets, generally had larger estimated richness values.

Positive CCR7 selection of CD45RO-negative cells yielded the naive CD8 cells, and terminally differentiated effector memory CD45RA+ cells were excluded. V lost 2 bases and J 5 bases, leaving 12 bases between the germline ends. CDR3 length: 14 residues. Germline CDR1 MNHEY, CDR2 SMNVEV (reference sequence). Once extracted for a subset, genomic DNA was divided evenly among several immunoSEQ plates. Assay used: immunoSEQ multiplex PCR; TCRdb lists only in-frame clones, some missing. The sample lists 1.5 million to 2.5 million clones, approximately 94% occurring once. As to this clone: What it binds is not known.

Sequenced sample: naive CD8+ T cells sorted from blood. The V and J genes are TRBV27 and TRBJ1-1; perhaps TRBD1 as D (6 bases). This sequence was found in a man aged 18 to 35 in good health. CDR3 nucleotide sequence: TGTGCCAGCAGTTTAAGGGGGGCGCCGACTGAAGCTTTCTTT. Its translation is CASSLRGAPTEAFF.